A single sample is the source of the 4 T cell receptor beta chains below, sequenced in a study of post-analysis software for immune sequencing data. Unique-molecular-identifier-tagged TCR beta cDNA libraries were used. TCRdb re-called the PCR reads through MiXCR, storing one row per CDR3 protein. This table holds 150,000 or so distinct CDR3 sequences, approximately 35% found once. The starting material was blood, obtained after autologous hematopoietic stem cell transplantation. These TCRs come from a girl aged 5-17 years with multiple sclerosis.

This clonotype was seen repeatedly, ten times or more. The chain uses TRBV12-3 or TRBV12-4 and TRBJ2-1; 7 bases align to TRBD1. V was clipped by 5 bases and J by 0 bases; unmatched bases: 4. The length of the CDR3 is 15 residues. The chain's CDR3 is CASSKGAFSYNEQFF. DNA of the CDR3: TGTGCCAGCAGTAAGGGGGCTTTCTCCTACAATGAGCAGTTCTTC.

This clonotype was recorded a few times. This rearrangement joins TRBV5-1 to TRBJ2-5, with TRBD2 as a possible D gene (5 bases). The J call is uncertain, as TRBJ2-7 better fits the DNA end. This CDR3 spans 13 amino acids. In germline, CDR1 is SGHRS, CDR2 YFSETQ. This CDR3 is CASSSAGAYEQYF. DNA of the CDR3: TGCGCCAGCAGCTCGGCCGGGGCCTACGAGCAGTACTTC.

Only a few counts were recorded for this clonotype. The chain combines TRBV29-1 with TRBJ2-1, with D unclear. Trimming removed 7 bases from V and 7 bases from J, with 14 bases in between. Germline assignment: CDR1 SQVTM and CDR2 ANQGSEA. CDR3 length: 12 amino acids. The CDR3 nucleotides are TGCAGCGCCGGCCTGGCCTCGAATGAGCAGTTCTTC. It codes for CSAGLASNEQFF.

This clonotype has only a few counts. This chain uses TRBV3-1 with TRBJ2-1; weak D call: TRBD2 (6 bases). Trimming pared 0 bases from V and 6 bases from J, leaving 12 bases between. The CDR3 contains 15 residues. Germline V lookup: CDR1 LGHDT, CDR2 YNNKEL (reference sequence). CDR3 residues: CASSQDHGSRNEQFF. The CDR3 DNA sequence: TGTGCCAGCAGCCAAGATCACGGGAGTCGCAATGAGCAGTTCTTC.